These 30 T cell receptor beta chains share one sample of origin, sequenced in a study of shared clonotypes between healthy human individuals. Repertoires were generated with immunoSEQ multiplex PCR, while TCRdb's copy carries only in-frame clones and drops some. The table shows approximately 2,000,000 clones, with approximately 90% occurring only once. The specimen was naive CD4+ T cells from PBMCs. Specified subset: CD45RA+ positively selected. The receptor set was obtained from a man younger than 30 in good health. Some clones in this sample may be carry-over from other donors' samples.

The J gene is TRBJ1-1, the V gene TRBV7-9; tentatively, D is TRBD1 (5 bases). V gave up 5 bases and J gave up 0 bases, with 19 bases separating them. The length of the CDR3 is 17 residues. Germline V gene lookup returns CDR1 SEHNR and CDR2 FQNEAQ (reference sequence). The CDR3 loop reads CASSARSGPSVNTEAFF. The CDR3 DNA reads TGTGCCAGCAGCGCAAGATCAGGGCCCTCGGTGAACACTGAAGCTTTCTTT. Supplemented by reference TRBV7-9 and TRBJ1-1, the full variable domain reads DTGVSQNPRHKITKRGQNVTFRCDPISEHNRLYWYRQTLGQGPEFLTYFQNEAQLEKSRLLSDRFSAERPKGSFSTLEIQRTEQGDSAMYLCASSARSGPSVNTEAFFGQGTRLTVV.

The V gene is TRBV28, the J gene TRBJ2-7, with D possibly TRBD1 on 6 matching bases. Germline CDR1 reads MDHEN; CDR2 reads SYDVKM. Deletions cut 6 bases from V and 0 bases from J, with 15 bases between. The CDR3 has 15 residues. The CDR3 DNA is TGTGCCAGCAGCTCACAGGGTATAATCTCCTACGAGCAGTACTTC. Translation: CASSSQGIISYEQYF.

The rearrangement links TRBV10-2 to TRBJ2-1; 10 nucleotides line up with TRBD2. V was pared by 5 bases and J by 7 bases, with 8 bases of the junction left unmatched. The CDR3 loop spans 15 amino acids. The germline V gene has CDR1 WSHSY and CDR2 SAAADI. The CDR3 region is CASSNRLAGVNEQFF. The CDR3 region has the DNA TGCGCCAGCAGTAATCGACTAGCGGGCGTTAATGAGCAGTTCTTC.

The chain is built from TRBV28 and TRBJ1-4; a possible D gene is TRBD1 (5 bases). The CDR3 has 14 amino acids. The V gene's germline CDR1 is MDHEN and CDR2 SYDVKM. V was clipped by 7 bases and J by 8 bases, with 17 bases between them. CDR3 DNA: TGTGCCAGCACCCCGTGGGGGACGGGGGAAAAACTGTTTTTT. Translated, it gives CASTPWGTGEKLFF.

This clone was observed a handful of times. The CDR3 reads CASSDTGSGYTF. Written as DNA, the CDR3 is TGCGCCAGCAGTGATACAGGGAGTGGCTACACCTTC. The chain is built from TRBV10-1 and TRBJ1-2; D may be TRBD1 (6 bases). V was shortened by 3 bases and J by 7 bases, with 9 bases between the two germline ends. CDR3 length: 12 amino acids. CDR1 and CDR2 (germline): WNHNN, SYGVQD (reference sequence).

Here the CDR3 DNA reads TGTGCCAGCAGCGCCCGGGACAGAAATAATGAAAAACTGTTTTTT. It is translated as CASSARDRNNEKLFF. The chain employs TRBV7-9 and TRBJ1-4, with 7 bases matching TRBD1. The junction had 7 bases not matched to a gene; V was cut back by 5 bases and J by 4 bases. The CDR3 loop spans 15 amino acids. Germline loops: CDR1 SEHNR, CDR2 FQNEAQ (reference sequence).

As regards this clone: Different DNA sequences within this sample yield the same CDR3. The chain joins TRBV5-1 to TRBJ1-1; D may be TRBD1 (5 bases). The V gene lost 0 bases and the J gene lost 4 bases, with 10 bases spanning the gap. CDR1 is SGHRS, CDR2 YFSETQ, per germline. The CDR3 has 14 amino acids. The CDR3: CASSLEGASTEAFF. DNA for the CDR3: TGCGCCAGCAGCTTGGAAGGGGCGAGCACTGAAGCTTTCTTT. Based on the CDR3 plus reference TRBV5-1 and TRBJ1-1, the full variable domain is KAGVTQTPRYLIKTRGQQVTLSCSPISGHRSVSWYQQTPGQGLQFLFEYFSETQRNKGNFPGRFSGRQFSNSRSEMNVSTLELGDSALYLCASSLEGASTEAFFGQGTRLTVV.

This clone was observed a handful of times. This rearrangement joins TRBV27 to TRBJ1-1; 7 bases are a match to TRBD1. The CDR3 has 15 amino acids. The trim removed 6 bases at V and 5 bases at J, leaving 12 bases unmatched. The germline gives CDR1 MNHEY, CDR2 SMNVEV (reference sequence). Written as DNA, the CDR3 is TGTGCCAGCAGCCGAATCCAGGGGGTTGGAACTGAAGCTTTCTTT. Protein sequence: CASSRIQGVGTEAFF.

The CDR3 reads CSVPDAPKSYNEQFF. The CDR3 region has the DNA TGCAGCGTTCCTGATGCCCCTAAATCGTACAATGAGCAGTTCTTC. The chain employs TRBV29-1 and TRBJ2-1; no reliable D call. Germline assignment: CDR1 SQVTM and CDR2 ANQGSEA. Trimming cost V 5 bases and J 4 bases, with 18 bases left between them. This CDR3 contains 15 residues.

This clone was picked up a small number of times. This chain joins TRBV2 and TRBJ1-5; a possible D gene is TRBD1 (6 bases). Germline values: CDR1 SNHLY, CDR2 FYNNEI. V was shortened by 6 bases and J by 0 bases, with 18 bases between the two germline ends. The CDR3 is 17 residues long. The CDR3 region has the DNA TGTGCCAGCAGACCCGCCGGGACACCGAATAGCAATCAGCCCCAGCATTTT. It specifies CASRPAGTPNSNQPQHF.

The genes are TRBV2 and TRBJ2-3; D call uncertain. The CDR3 is 13 amino acids. V was shortened by 8 bases and J by 3 bases, with 12 bases between the two germline ends. CDR1 and CDR2 (germline): SNHLY, FYNNEI. The CDR3 here is CASGLRRTDTQYF. The CDR3 DNA follows: TGTGCCAGCGGTCTACGGCGAACAGATACGCAGTATTTT.

The table lists this clone with a count of one. CDR3 sequence: CASSQVIVVETSYEQYF. The CDR3 DNA is TGTGCCAGCAGCCAAGTGATCGTTGTGGAAACCTCCTACGAGCAGTACTTC. V usage is TRBV4-2 and J usage is TRBJ2-7; D unresolved. The CDR3 sequence is 17 residues long. The V gene lost 1 base and the J gene lost 0 bases, with 16 bases spanning the gap. Germline V gene data show CDR1 as LGHNA and CDR2 as YNFKEQ.

The V call is TRBV6-1, the J call TRBJ2-7; the match to TRBD1 covers 11 bases. The V segment lost 5 bases and the J segment 2 bases; nucleotides outside the gene matches: 5. Per germline, CDR1 MNHNS and CDR2 SASEGT. The CDR3 length is 15 residues. This CDR3 reads CASSPGQGVTYEQYF. The CDR3 bases are TGTGCCAGCAGTCCGGGACAGGGGGTGACCTACGAGCAGTACTTC.

The genes are TRBV7-9 and TRBJ2-7; unclear D gene. The CDR3 covers 13 residues. Germline V gives CDR1 SEHNR, CDR2 FQNEAQ (reference sequence). The germline V and J ends were trimmed by 0 bases and 3 bases, with 6 bases remaining between them. The CDR3 sequence is CASSLAAYYEQYF. The CDR3 DNA reads TGTGCCAGCAGCTTAGCGGCCTACTACGAGCAGTACTTC.

The chain has TRBV5-5 and TRBJ2-3; 7 positions match TRBD1. V shed 0 bases and J 4 bases; nucleotides not matched to a gene: 5. This CDR3 has 15 residues. Germline assignment: CDR1 SGHKS and CDR2 YYEKEE (reference sequence). CDR3 region: CASSLAGGLADTQYF. The CDR3 DNA is TGTGCCAGCAGCTTGGCAGGGGGTTTGGCAGATACGCAGTATTTT.

This chain links TRBV11-1 with TRBJ2-3; possible D gene TRBD2, 5 bases. Trimming stripped 0 bases from V and 4 bases from J, with 5 bases between. CDR1 and CDR2 from the germline V gene are SGHAT and FQDESV (reference sequence). The CDR3 spans 13 residues. The CDR3 nucleotides read TGTGCCAGCAGCTTAGCGGGAGCAGATACGCAGTATTTT. It encodes CASSLAGADTQYF.

V and J are TRBV7-3 and TRBJ2-3; the D gene is possibly TRBD2 (5 bases). This CDR3 spans 14 amino acids. The germline V and J ends were trimmed by 5 bases and 4 bases, with 13 bases remaining between them. The germline CDR1 and CDR2 sequences are SGHTA and FQGTGA. CDR3 in amino acids: CASSPGGWADTQYF. The CDR3 nucleotides are TGTGCCAGCAGCCCCGGCGGGTGGGCAGATACGCAGTATTTT.

The genes are TRBV5-1 and TRBJ2-7; 11 bases agree with TRBD1. Per the germline V gene, CDR1 is SGHRS and CDR2 is YFSETQ. The CDR3 covers 16 residues. V shed 1 base and J 7 bases; nucleotides not matched to a gene: 10. For the CDR3, the DNA is TGCGCCAGCAGCTTGCCCCGGACAGGGGGCAAAGATGAGCAGTACTTC. It translates to CASSLPRTGGKDEQYF. The full variable domain, in which reference TRBV5-1 and TRBJ2-7 provide the parts outside the CDR3, is KAGVTQTPRYLIKTRGQQVTLSCSPISGHRSVSWYQQTPGQGLQFLFEYFSETQRNKGNFPGRFSGRQFSNSRSEMNVSTLELGDSALYLCASSLPRTGGKDEQYFGPGTRLTVT.

V gene TRBV6-6 combines with J gene TRBJ1-1, with 8 positions matching TRBD1. This CDR3 spans 14 amino acids. The germline V gene has CDR1 MNHNY and CDR2 SVGAGI (reference sequence). V lost 6 bases, J lost 6 bases, and 9 bases stayed unmatched. In DNA form, the CDR3 reads TGTGCCAGCAGCGCACAGGGGGAGGGTGCTGAAGCTTTCTTT. Its protein is CASSAQGEGAEAFF.

The chain joins TRBV18 to TRBJ2-3; weak D call: TRBD1 (5 bases). Germline CDR1 is KGHSH and CDR2 is LQKENI. V dropped 5 bases and J dropped 5 bases, with 14 bases sitting between them. This CDR3 has 14 amino acids. CDR3 loop: CASSVLLQGDTQYF. CDR3 coding DNA: TGTGCCAGCTCAGTGTTACTCCAGGGAGATACGCAGTATTTT.

J is TRBJ2-7 and V is TRBV4-2; 13 bases align to TRBD2. Germline V gene lookup returns CDR1 LGHNA and CDR2 YNFKEQ. With 2 bases clipped from V and 2 bases from J, the junction kept 6 bases outside the gene matches. CDR3 size: 17 residues. The CDR3 DNA is TGTGCCAGCAGCCAATTACTAGCGGGAGGGAGAACCTACGAGCAGTACTTC. The encoded protein is CASSQLLAGGRTYEQYF.

In the case of this clone: Distinct nucleotide sequences in the sample also encode this CDR3. This sequence joins TRBV9 and TRBJ1-1; D gene ambiguous. This CDR3 has 13 amino acids. Trimming left V 1 base short and J 2 bases short, with 6 bases between. Germline CDR1 is SGDLS and CDR2 is YYNGEE. CDR3 nucleotides: TGTGCCAGCAGCGTACAGACTAACACTGAAGCTTTCTTT. Translating gives CASSVQTNTEAFF. Based on the CDR3 plus reference TRBV9 and TRBJ1-1, the full variable domain is DSGVTQTPKHLITATGQRVTLRCSPRSGDLSVYWYQQSLDQGLQFLIQYYNGEERAKGNILERFSAQQFPDLHSELNLSSLELGDSALYFCASSVQTNTEAFFGQGTRLTVV.

This chain connects TRBV7-2 to TRBJ2-7; D ambiguous. V shed 3 bases and J shed 6 bases, with 15 bases lying between them. Per the germline V gene, CDR1 is SGHTA and CDR2 is FQGNSA. The CDR3 spans 14 residues. In DNA form, the CDR3 reads TGTGCCAGCAGCTTGCTACAGTCCCTTGGCGAGCAGTACTTC. It translates to CASSLLQSLGEQYF.

This clone turned up a few times. The gene calls are TRBV2 and TRBJ1-1, with a possible D match to TRBD1 (5 bases). This CDR3 has 12 amino acids. Germline lookup yields CDR1 SNHLY and CDR2 FYNNEI. Between the trimmed V and J ends, which lost 6 bases and 10 bases, there was a span of 15 bases. CDR3: CASSVLSGGAFF. As DNA, the CDR3 is TGTGCCAGCAGCGTTCTATCGGGGGGAGCTTTCTTT.

This chain uses TRBV5-1 with TRBJ2-3, with 7 bases that match TRBD1. The V segment lost 6 bases and the J segment 4 bases; nucleotides outside the gene matches: 8. CDR1 and CDR2 (germline): SGHRS, YFSETQ. The CDR3 is made up of 14 amino acids. CDR3 bases: TGCGCCAGCACCCCAGGGGGTGGGGCAGATACGCAGTATTTT. Translating gives CASTPGGGADTQYF.

CDR3 nucleotides: TGTGCCAGCAGCAGGGGGGTTATCTACGAGCAGTACTTC. The encoded protein is CASSRGVIYEQYF. The genes are TRBV11-1 and TRBJ2-7; D may correspond to TRBD1 or TRBD2 (6 bases each). The CDR3 runs 13 residues. V lost 5 bases to trimming and J lost 3 bases, with 11 bases between them. Germline V lookup: CDR1 SGHAT, CDR2 FQDESV (reference sequence).

This sequence joins TRBV28 and TRBJ1-2, with 8 nucleotides matching TRBD1. The CDR3 runs 14 residues. CDR1 is MDHEN and CDR2 is SYDVKM in the germline V gene. The trim removed 6 bases at V and 8 bases at J, leaving 11 bases unmatched. CDR3 nucleotide sequence: TGTGCCAGCAGCCCCCACCAGGGGGCAAGAGGCTACACCTTC. Translated: CASSPHQGARGYTF.

With regard to this clone: One end of the junction varies from germline; a read error may be responsible. V gene TRBV15 combines with J gene TRBJ1-1; D gene unclear. CDR3 size: 15 residues. Germline CDR1 reads LNHNV; CDR2 reads YYDKDF (reference sequence). The CDR3 coding sequence is TGTGCCACCAGCAGAGTCGGATATGGGAACGCTGAAGCTTTCTTT. Translation gives CATSRVGYGNAEAFF.

The chain links TRBV18 to TRBJ2-7, with 8 positions matching TRBD2. The junction had 5 bases not matched to a gene; V was cut back by 3 bases and J by 1 base. The CDR3 has 15 residues. Germline values: CDR1 KGHSH, CDR2 LQKENI. DNA of the CDR3: TGTGCCAGCTCACCCTCGACTAGCGCGTCCTACGAGCAGTACTTC. It codes for CASSPSTSASYEQYF.

Only one count was recorded for this clone. This chain connects TRBV18 to TRBJ1-5; D ambiguous. This CDR3 is 15 amino acids long. V lost 0 bases and J 4 bases, leaving 10 bases between the germline ends. Germline values: CDR1 KGHSH, CDR2 LQKENI. The CDR3 DNA sequence: TGTGCCAGCTCACCACCGGGTGCGCGAAATCAGCCCCAGCATTTT. Translated: CASSPPGARNQPQHF.